Presented here are 20 T cell receptor beta chains from one specimen sequenced in a study of T cells after yellow fever vaccination. MiXCR, applied by TCRdb to the 5' RACE reads, yields one record per CDR3 protein. The sample contains about 130,000 distinct CDR3 sequences, around 9.8% of which appear only once. Sequenced here: CD8+ T cells sorted from PBMCs, sampled on the day of the yellow fever booster vaccination. Receptors were obtained from a man aged 18 to 29 who received the YFV17D yellow fever vaccine.

This clonotype was seen at least ten times. The chain recombines TRBV27 with TRBJ2-1; D remains unclear. Per the germline V gene, CDR1 is MNHEY and CDR2 is SMNVEV (reference sequence). The CDR3 extends over 13 amino acids. V gave up 6 bases and J gave up 1 base, with 7 bases separating them. CDR3 bases: TGTGCCAGCAGCCTTGGGTCCTACAATGAGCAGTTCTTC. Translation: CASSLGSYNEQFF.

The J gene is TRBJ2-4, the V gene TRBV27; D not resolved. V lost 5 bases and J 0 bases, leaving 17 bases between the germline ends. The CDR3 totals 17 residues. Germline V gene lookup returns CDR1 MNHEY and CDR2 SMNVEV (reference sequence). CDR3 in DNA: TGTGCCAGCAGTCCTAAAACGGGCACACTAGCCAAAAACATTCAGTACTTC. Translation: CASSPKTGTLAKNIQYF.

This clonotype was observed a few times. The J gene is TRBJ1-6, the V gene TRBV7-8, with TRBD1 as a possible D gene (5 bases). Trimming left V 3 bases short and J 6 bases short, with 18 bases between. The CDR3 runs 17 residues. The germline gives CDR1 SGHVS, CDR2 FQNEAQ. The CDR3 loop is CASSFRLGQGSNSPLHF. The CDR3 nucleotides read TGTGCCAGCAGCTTCCGATTAGGGCAGGGTTCTAATTCACCCCTCCACTTT.

This chain connects TRBV6-2 or TRBV6-3 to TRBJ2-1; 13 bases line up with TRBD2. Germline V lookup: CDR1 MNHEY, CDR2 SVGEGT. The length of the CDR3 is 17 residues. Unmatched junction bases numbered 6, after V lost 2 bases and J lost 5 bases. This CDR3 is CASSYDTTSGGDNEQFF. The CDR3 DNA reads as TGTGCCAGCAGTTACGACACTACTAGCGGGGGGGACAATGAGCAGTTCTTC.

The chain recombines TRBV6-1 with TRBJ2-7; D is unclear. V lost 1 base and J 0 bases, leaving 10 bases between the germline ends. Germline V lookup: CDR1 MNHNS, CDR2 SASEGT. The CDR3 covers 15 residues. The CDR3 loop is CASSEETASSYEQYF. The CDR3 DNA sequence: TGTGCCAGCAGTGAAGAGACCGCGAGCTCCTACGAGCAGTACTTC.

The rearrangement links TRBV9 to TRBJ2-3; TRBD2 matches at 11 bases. CDR1 SGDLS and CDR2 YYNGEE come from the germline V gene. V dropped 4 bases and J dropped 5; count of bases not matched to a gene: 6. The CDR3 has 15 amino acids. In nucleotides, the CDR3 is TGTGCCAGCAGCCTGACTAGCGGGGTGATAGATACGCAGTATTTT. Translation: CASSLTSGVIDTQYF.

This clonotype came up a few times. The chain couples TRBV6-5 to TRBJ2-2, with 8 bases identical to TRBD2. The ends lost 6 bases at V and 1 base at J; junction bases unmatched: 4. Looked up from germline, CDR1 is MNHEY and CDR2 is SVGAGI. The CDR3 is 15 amino acids. CDR3 coding DNA: TGTGCCAGCAGCCCCACTAGCGGGAACACCGGGGAGCTGTTTTTT. It is translated as CASSPTSGNTGELFF.

This clonotype was counted a few times. The chain employs TRBV28 and TRBJ1-3; D gene ambiguous. The V end was cut by 4 bases, the J end by 0 bases, with 10 bases between. Germline loops: CDR1 MDHEN, CDR2 SYDVKM. CDR3 length: 15 residues. The CDR3 loop is CASSSPRSSGNTIYF. The CDR3 DNA follows: TGTGCCAGCAGTTCCCCTCGTAGCTCTGGAAACACCATATATTTT. Drawing the rest from reference TRBV28 and TRBJ1-3, the complete variable domain is DVKVTQSSRYLVKRTGEKVFLECVQDMDHENMFWYRQDPGLGLRLIYFSYDVKMKEKGDIPEGYSVSREKKERFSLILESASTNQTSMYLCASSSPRSSGNTIYFGEGSWLTVV.

This clonotype appeared many times. This chain joins TRBV6-6 and TRBJ2-1, with D maybe TRBD1 (6 bases). Trimming took 0 bases from V and 4 from J, leaving 19 bases between them. The CDR3 is 18 amino acids. Germline CDR1 is MNHNY and CDR2 is SVGAGI (reference sequence). The CDR3 bases are TGTGCCAGCAGTTACTCGATCCAGTTGGACAGCCCGTACAATGAGCAGTTCTTC. Protein sequence: CASSYSIQLDSPYNEQFF.

This clonotype was observed a handful of times. The chain uses TRBV6-5 and TRBJ2-5; TRBD1 matches at 7 bases. This CDR3 region has 14 residues. Germline CDR1 and CDR2: MNHEY and SVGAGI. The J segment lost 3 bases and the V segment lost 0 bases, leaving 1 base of the junction unmatched. The CDR3 DNA reads TGTGCCAGCAGTTACTCAGGGGGCGAAGAGACCCAGTACTTC. Protein sequence: CASSYSGGEETQYF.

The chain employs TRBV29-1 and TRBJ1-1, with no clear D. This CDR3 contains 12 residues. Germline CDR1 is SQVTM and CDR2 is ANQGSEA. V gave up 0 bases and J gave up 1 base, with 3 bases separating them. The CDR3 loop reads CSVEESNTEAFF. In nucleotides, the CDR3 is TGCAGCGTTGAAGAATCGAACACTGAAGCTTTCTTT.

This clonotype came up a few times. The chain couples TRBV7-9 to TRBJ2-1, with TRBD1 matching over 10 bases. CDR3 size: 17 residues. From germline, CDR1 is SEHNR and CDR2 FQNEAQ (reference sequence). Trimming removed 5 bases from V and 3 bases from J; junction bases left unmatched: 10. CDR3 amino acids: CASSPSQGDRGYNEQFF. DNA for the CDR3: TGTGCCAGCAGCCCCAGCCAGGGGGACAGGGGCTACAATGAGCAGTTCTTC.

This clonotype was picked up a small number of times. The rearrangement uses TRBV27 and TRBJ1-5; TRBD1 is a possible D gene (6 bases). CDR1 MNHEY and CDR2 SMNVEV come from the germline V gene (reference sequence). Between the trimmed V and J ends, which lost 3 bases and 5 bases, there was a span of 11 bases. The CDR3 totals 14 residues. The CDR3 protein is CASSLQGYYQPQHF. The CDR3 nucleotides read TGTGCCAGCAGTTTGCAGGGGTACTATCAGCCCCAGCATTTT.

This clonotype has more than one count but fewer than ten. In nucleotides, the CDR3 is TGCGCCAGCAGCCACTACGGGAGTTTAGAGACCCAGTACTTC. Translation: CASSHYGSLETQYF. The chain links TRBV4-1 to TRBJ2-5; D is possibly TRBD2 (6 bases). Germline lookup yields CDR1 MGHRA and CDR2 YSYEKL. The CDR3 is 14 residues long. Deletions cut 3 bases from V and 4 bases from J, with 12 bases between.

This clonotype has a handful of counts. In this CDR3 the conserved last residue, phenylalanine or tryptophan, is missing, so a read error is likely. Because the CDR3's place on the DNA is in doubt, the DNA is left out and the CDR3 is given as listed by TCRdb. The chain uses TRBV5-1 and TRBJ1-1. The germline V gene has CDR1 SGHRS and CDR2 YFSETQ. The CDR3 is made up of 15 amino acids, end residues included. CDR3 protein: CASSIGVLFGTRREE.

The sample holds a few counts of this clonotype. J is TRBJ2-1 and V is TRBV6-1; 9 bases are a match to TRBD1. CDR3 size: 13 residues. With 6 bases clipped from V and 6 bases from J, the junction kept 3 bases outside the gene matches. Germline-derived CDR1 and CDR2 are MNHNS and SASEGT. The CDR3 loop is CASRGQGINEQFF. Written as DNA, the CDR3 is TGTGCCAGCAGGGGACAGGGCATCAATGAGCAGTTCTTC.

The J gene is TRBJ1-1, the V gene TRBV6-5; no firm D call. The CDR3 contains 12 residues. In germline, CDR1 is MNHEY, CDR2 SVGAGI. V was pared by 4 bases and J by 6 bases, with 9 bases between. The CDR3 region is CASSSDWAEAFF. The CDR3 nucleotides are TGTGCCAGCAGTTCCGATTGGGCTGAAGCTTTCTTT.

This clonotype was found a few times. The chain has TRBV5-6 and TRBJ2-3; a weak D match, TRBD1 (5 bases). Trimming took 4 bases from V and 4 from J, leaving 7 bases between them. The CDR3 contains 12 residues. CDR1 is SGHDT, CDR2 YYEEEE, per germline. CDR3 protein: CASSVGPDTQYF. The CDR3 coding sequence is TGTGCCAGCAGCGTGGGGCCAGATACGCAGTATTTT.

The gene calls are TRBV7-2 and TRBJ2-4, with 7 bases lining up with TRBD1. Losses at the gene ends were 2 bases for V and 8 bases for J; bases not matched to a gene: 3. This CDR3 has 13 residues. Germline lookup yields CDR1 SGHTA and CDR2 FQGNSA. Here the CDR3 DNA reads TGTGCCAGCAGCTTACAGGGGGTGGACATTCAGTACTTC. This translates into CASSLQGVDIQYF.

This clonotype was observed a handful of times. The CDR3 loop reads CSVERNYGYTF. The CDR3 DNA follows: TGCAGCGTTGAACGGAACTATGGCTACACCTTC. This rearrangement joins TRBV29-1 to TRBJ1-2; D unclear. The CDR3 totals 11 residues. V lost 2 bases, J lost 2 bases, and 3 bases lay in between. Germline V CDR1 and CDR2: SQVTM, ANQGSEA.